The present T cell receptor beta chain was sequenced within a study of graft-versus-host responses after intestinal transplantation (dated by TCRdb to the early 2020s). About the full investigation: The transplants that recipients received were multivisceral, liver-intestinal, or isolated intestinal. The cohort enrolled some 24 intestinal transplant recipients, one of whom was a retransplant, and a few patients without pretransplant specimens were excluded. Every recipient was given anti-thymocyte globulin induction, followed by roughly 3 years of maintenance tacrolimus and steroids. Instead of going to the commercial service, samples from three later patients were sequenced in-house on an Illumina MiSeq and processed with MiXCR. A peak of at least 4% donor T cells among recipient peripheral blood mononuclear cells was the definition used for donor T cell macrochimerism. After intestinal transplantation, graft-versus-host and host-versus-graft alloreactive T cell clones in the graft, circulation and bone marrow were tracked using bulk TCR-beta CDR3 sequencing. Alloreactive clones were identified by sequencing pre-transplant mixed lymphocyte reaction products and comparing these products with unstimulated pre-transplant donor and recipient T cells. What the work shows at the level of the full study, not this receptor alone: High GvH to HvG T cell clonal ratios were observed in the allografts of patients with donor T cell macrochimerism. GvH clones were detected in recipient bone marrow, and some of these GvH clones were observed earlier in ileal mucosa or blood, consistent with an intestinal mucosal origin. The relatively low number and heterogeneity of intestinal transplant patients limited the conclusions. Early after transplant, declines in HvG clones were associated with peak levels of circulating GvH clones.

There are 16 amino acids in the CDR3, from cysteine to phenylalanine inclusive. The sequence is cut down to CDR3 DNA, 48 bases in frame from base 1. In the germline V gene, CDR1 corresponds to SGHTA and CDR2 to FQGTGA. Germline trimming: 2 bases from V, 4 bases from J; junction bases outside gene matches: 7. The sample's time point label, in plain terms: cells obtained before transplantation from donor or recipient. CD3+CD4+ and CD3+CD8+ populations were FACS-sorted from unstimulated pre-transplant donor and recipient cells taken from spleen or lymph nodes. Library generation was performed with the immunoSEQ multiplex PCR assay. For most patients, genomic DNA was isolated with the Qiagen DNeasy Blood and Tissue Kit and shipped frozen to Adaptive Biotechnologies for TCR sequencing. Adaptive Biotechnologies carried out high-throughput TCR-beta CDR3 sequencing of genomic DNA for most patients. Per the source publication's procedure: TCR sequencing data for 15 to 20 patients were retrieved from Adaptive's ImmunoSEQ software; a few other patients were processed with MiXCR and VDJtools. To correct CD4 versus CD8 sorting errors, sequences present in both subsets at a frequency ratio below 5:1 were removed. CDR3 nucleotide sequences shared between donor and recipient were removed because their origin could not be assigned. Alloreactive clones required at least 2-fold expansion over unstimulated cells and minimum CFSE-low frequency of 0.002% (template counts) or 0.001% (read counts). Clones were considered mappable if detected in sequenced pre-transplant spleen, lymph node, or MLR CFSE-low populations of the donor or recipient. Cumulative frequency of alloreactive clones was calculated as a percentage of all sequences weighted by copy number. TCRdb holds this immuneACCESS table with in-frame rearrangements only. Some clones are missing; in checked studies, unresolved V genes explain under half, and the rest has no known cause. Clone size and the V and J calls come from that table; the DNA yielded D and trimming. The sample data list about 120,000 clones, and approximately 95% of these were observed just once. Of the sample, about 3.3% is held by the ten largest clones.

Details on this clone: Its antigen specificity is not known. There are no base qualities to consult, and no much larger clone falls within one base.

The sample in question was unstimulated CD8+ T cells sorted from spleen or lymph node cells, obtained before intestinal transplant. The sequence was collected from a human donor who received an intestinal transplant. The V gene is TRBV7-3 and the J gene is TRBJ2-1; 8 junctional bases match TRBD2. The sequenced DNA is TGTGCCAGCAGCTTACTAGCGGGCCTAGGGTACAATGAGCAGTTCTTC. This codes for CASSLLAGLGYNEQFF.